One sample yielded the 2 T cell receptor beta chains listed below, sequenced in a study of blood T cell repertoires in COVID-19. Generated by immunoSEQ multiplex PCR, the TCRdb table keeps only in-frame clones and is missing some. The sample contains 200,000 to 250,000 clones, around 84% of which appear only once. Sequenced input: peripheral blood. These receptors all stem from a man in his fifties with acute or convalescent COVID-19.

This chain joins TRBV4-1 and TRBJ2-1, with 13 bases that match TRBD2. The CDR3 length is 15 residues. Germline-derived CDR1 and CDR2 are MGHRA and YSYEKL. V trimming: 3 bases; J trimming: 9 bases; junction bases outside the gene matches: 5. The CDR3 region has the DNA TGCGCCAGCAGCCACAAGGGACTAGCGGGGATTGAGCAGTTCTTC. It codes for CASSHKGLAGIEQFF.

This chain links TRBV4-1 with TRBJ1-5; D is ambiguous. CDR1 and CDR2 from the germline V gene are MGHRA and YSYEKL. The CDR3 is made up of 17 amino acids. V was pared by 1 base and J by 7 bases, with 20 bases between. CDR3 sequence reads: CASSQAERRGEWQPQHF. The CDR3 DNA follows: TGCGCCAGCAGCCAAGCTGAGAGGCGCGGGGAATGGCAGCCCCAGCATTTT.